This paragraph covers one T cell receptor beta chain sequence. Participant-given clinical history determined each cohort assignment. The data belong to a study of blood T cell repertoires in COVID-19. Turning to the study itself: In each case, the material was cDNA or gDNA derived from T cells, B-cell-depleted T cells, or PBMCs.

Source study methods: Amplification of reference gene primers was used by the study to estimate nucleated cell counts. Here immunoSEQ multiplex PCR was the method, and the copy in TCRdb shows in-frame clones only, minus some. V and J calls and clone size are given by that table; D and trimming were obtained from the DNA. The data show over 150,000 clones, over 75% seen once. The germline gives CDR1 LNHDA, CDR2 SQIVND (reference sequence). Trimming cost V 4 bases and J 2 bases, with 18 bases left between them. CDR3 length: 17 residues. The sample consisted of PBMCs or T cells enriched from blood (not recorded which). The origin of this receptor is a woman between 45 and 60 years old who had recovered from COVID-19. The V gene is TRBV19, the J gene TRBJ1-5; TRBD1 might be the D (6 bases). The CDR3 coding sequence is TGTGCCAGTAGTACCCCGGGGGGGCAAGTCGGCAATCAGCCCCAGCATTTT. Its protein product is CASSTPGGQVGNQPQHF. The variable domain in full, with the rest retrieved from reference TRBV19 and TRBJ1-5, is DGGITQSPKYLFRKEGQNVTLSCEQNLNHDAMYWYRQDPGQGLRLIYYSQIVNDFQKGDIAEGYSVSREKKESFPLTVTSAQKNPTAFYLCASSTPGGQVGNQPQHFGDGTRLSIL.